Each of the 8 T cell receptor beta chains below was sequenced from the same sample in a study of CD8 T cells in Susac syndrome. An input of about 0.5 to 1 ug of RNA was subjected to reverse transcription using random hexamers. TCRdb itself ran the immunoSEQ multiplex PCR reads through MiXCR, one entry per CDR3 protein. The sample has 130,000 or so distinct CDR3 sequences, around 94% seen once; the top ten hold roughly 0.29%. The material sequenced was CD8+ T cells from PBMCs. These receptors were collected from a human donor with Susac syndrome.

This clonotype turned up a few times. The rearrangement uses TRBV29-1 and TRBJ2-7; 8 bases agree with TRBD2. Germline assignment: CDR1 SQVTM and CDR2 ANQGSEA. The CDR3 is 15 residues long. Losses at the gene ends were 1 base for V and 0 bases for J; bases not matched to a gene: 5. CDR3: CSVEGGGLSSYEQYF. The CDR3 bases are TGCAGCGTTGAAGGCGGGGGGCTCAGCTCCTACGAGCAGTACTTC.

This chain joins TRBV4-1 and TRBJ1-6; D is perhaps TRBD1 (6 bases). Deletions cut 4 bases from V and 9 bases from J, with 16 bases between. CDR1 MGHRA and CDR2 YSYEKL come from the germline V gene. The CDR3 sequence is 15 residues long. The DNA for the CDR3 is TGCGCCAGCAGCCCAAGGACAGCCGCCGGTTCACCCCTCCACTTT. Amino acids: CASSPRTAAGSPLHF.

This clonotype has a single count. V and J are TRBV29-1 and TRBJ2-7, with a possible D match to TRBD1 (5 bases). This CDR3 has 11 residues. The V gene's germline CDR1 is SQVTM and CDR2 ANQGSEA. The germline V and J ends were trimmed by 5 bases and 0 bases, with 5 bases remaining between them. CDR3 sequence reads: CSVQGSYEQYF. CDR3 bases: TGCAGCGTTCAGGGCTCCTACGAGCAGTACTTC.

The V and J genes are TRBV9 and TRBJ2-7; D is ambiguous. Trimming shortened V by 3 bases and J by 2 bases, and 15 bases separated the two germline ends. The CDR3 sequence is 15 residues long. Germline V gene sequence: CDR1 SGDLS, CDR2 YYNGEE. The CDR3 loop is CASSEGSATAYEQYF. The CDR3 DNA is TGTGCCAGCAGCGAAGGCTCCGCAACGGCCTACGAGCAGTACTTC.

The chain couples TRBV11-2 to TRBJ2-1, with a weak D call TRBD1 (5 bases). V lost 3 bases to trimming and J lost 9 bases, with 9 bases between them. This CDR3 has 12 residues. Per the germline V gene, CDR1 is SGHAT and CDR2 is FQNNGV. The CDR3 is CASSLTESEQFF. The CDR3 coding sequence is TGTGCCAGCAGCTTGACAGAGAGTGAGCAGTTCTTC.

The chain combines TRBV4-1 with TRBJ2-1; 9 bases line up with TRBD1. The trim removed 4 bases at V and 7 bases at J, leaving 11 bases unmatched. There are 16 residues in the CDR3. Germline V gene data show CDR1 as MGHRA and CDR2 as YSYEKL. The CDR3 loop reads CASSPGLDRGGNEQFF. Written as DNA, the CDR3 is TGCGCCAGCAGCCCCGGTTTGGACAGGGGTGGAAATGAGCAGTTCTTC.

The chain joins TRBV5-5 to TRBJ2-3; 7 nucleotides align to TRBD1. Germline V CDR1 and CDR2: SGHKS, YYEKEE (reference sequence). V trimming: 10 bases; J trimming: 5 bases; junction bases outside the gene matches: 13. The CDR3 spans 14 residues. As DNA, the CDR3 is TGTGCCTACAGCGATTGGACAGGAGAAGATACGCAGTATTTT. The encoded protein is CAYSDWTGEDTQYF.

The rearrangement links TRBV18 to TRBJ2-3; D gene ambiguous. Germline V gene lookup returns CDR1 KGHSH and CDR2 LQKENI. V lost 3 bases and J 4 bases, leaving 2 bases between the germline ends. The CDR3 has 11 amino acids. CDR3 nucleotides: TGTGCCAGCTCACCGGCAGATACGCAGTATTTT. It codes for CASSPADTQYF.